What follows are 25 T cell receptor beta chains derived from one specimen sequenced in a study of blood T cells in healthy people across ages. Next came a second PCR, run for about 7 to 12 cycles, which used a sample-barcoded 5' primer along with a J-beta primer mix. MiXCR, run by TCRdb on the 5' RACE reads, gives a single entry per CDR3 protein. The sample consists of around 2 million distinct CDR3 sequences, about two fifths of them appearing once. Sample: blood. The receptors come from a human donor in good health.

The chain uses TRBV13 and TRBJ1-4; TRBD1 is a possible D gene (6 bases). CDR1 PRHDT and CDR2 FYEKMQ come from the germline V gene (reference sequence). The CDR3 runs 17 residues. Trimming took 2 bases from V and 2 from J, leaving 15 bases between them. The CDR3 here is CASSLRTGRYTNEKLFF. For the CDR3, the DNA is TGTGCCAGCAGCTTAAGAACAGGGAGGTACACTAATGAAAAACTGTTTTTT. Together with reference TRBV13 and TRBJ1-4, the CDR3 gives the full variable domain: AAGVIQSPRHLIKEKRETATLKCYPIPRHDTVYWYQQGPGQDPQFLISFYEKMQSDKGSIPDRFSAQQFSDYHSELNMSSLELGDSALYFCASSLRTGRYTNEKLFFGSGTQLSVL.

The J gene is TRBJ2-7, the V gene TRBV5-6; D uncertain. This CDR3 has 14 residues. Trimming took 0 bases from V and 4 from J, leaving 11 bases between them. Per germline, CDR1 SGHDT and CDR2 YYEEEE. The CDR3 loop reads CASSLGTNIYEQYF. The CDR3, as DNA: TGTGCCAGCAGCTTGGGGACCAATATTTACGAGCAGTACTTC.

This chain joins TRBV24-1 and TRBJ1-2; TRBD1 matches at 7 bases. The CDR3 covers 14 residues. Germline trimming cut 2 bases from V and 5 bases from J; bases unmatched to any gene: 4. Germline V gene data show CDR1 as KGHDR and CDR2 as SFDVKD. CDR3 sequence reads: CATSDSGQVYGYTF. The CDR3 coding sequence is TGTGCCACCAGTGATTCCGGACAGGTTTATGGCTACACCTTC.

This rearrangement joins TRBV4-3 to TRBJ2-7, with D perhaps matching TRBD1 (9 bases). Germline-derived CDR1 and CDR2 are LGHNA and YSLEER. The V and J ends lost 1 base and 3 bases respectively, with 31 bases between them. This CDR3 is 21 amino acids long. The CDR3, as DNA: TGCGCCAGCAGCCAAGTTATGCCCGGGACAGGGATGATAGCGGGGAACTACGAGCAGTACTTC. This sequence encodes CASSQVMPGTGMIAGNYEQYF.

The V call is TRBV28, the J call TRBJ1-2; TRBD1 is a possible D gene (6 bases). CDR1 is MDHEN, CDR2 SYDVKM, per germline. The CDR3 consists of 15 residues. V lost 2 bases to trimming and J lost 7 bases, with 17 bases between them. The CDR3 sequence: CASSLGYTGTIGYTF. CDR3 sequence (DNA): TGTGCCAGCAGTTTAGGGTATACAGGGACGATTGGCTACACCTTC.

The CDR3: CASSTIGGDWETQYF. The CDR3 DNA follows: TGTGCCAGCAGCACCATTGGTGGAGATTGGGAGACCCAGTACTTC. The rearrangement joins TRBV6-2 or TRBV6-3 to TRBJ2-5; the D is unclear. CDR3 length equals 15 residues. Germline V gene data show CDR1 as MNHEY and CDR2 as SVGEGT. V was pared by 6 bases and J by 5 bases, with 19 bases between.

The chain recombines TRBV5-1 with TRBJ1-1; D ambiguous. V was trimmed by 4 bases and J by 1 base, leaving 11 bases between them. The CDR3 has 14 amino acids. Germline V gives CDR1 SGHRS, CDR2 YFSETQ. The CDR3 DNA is TGCGCCAGCAGCCCGACTACTAGGAACACTGAAGCTTTCTTT. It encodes CASSPTTRNTEAFF.

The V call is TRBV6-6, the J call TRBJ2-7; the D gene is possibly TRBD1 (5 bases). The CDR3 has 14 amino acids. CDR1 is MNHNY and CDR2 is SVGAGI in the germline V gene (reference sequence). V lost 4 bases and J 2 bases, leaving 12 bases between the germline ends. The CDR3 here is CASSSPTEAYEQYF. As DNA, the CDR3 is TGTGCCAGCAGTTCTCCGACAGAAGCCTACGAGCAGTACTTC.

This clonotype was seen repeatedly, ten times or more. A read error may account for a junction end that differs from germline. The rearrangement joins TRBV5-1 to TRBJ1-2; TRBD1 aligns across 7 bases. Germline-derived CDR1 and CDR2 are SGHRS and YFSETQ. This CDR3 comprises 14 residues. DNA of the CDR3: TGTGCCAGCAGTCTCCGGGACAGCACCTATGGCTACACCTTC. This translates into CASSLRDSTYGYTF.

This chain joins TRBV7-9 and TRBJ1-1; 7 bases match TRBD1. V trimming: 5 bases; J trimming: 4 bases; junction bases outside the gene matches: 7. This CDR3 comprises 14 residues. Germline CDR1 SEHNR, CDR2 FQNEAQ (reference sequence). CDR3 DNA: TGTGCCAGCAGCCGGGACAGTCAACCCACTGAAGCTTTCTTT. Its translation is CASSRDSQPTEAFF.

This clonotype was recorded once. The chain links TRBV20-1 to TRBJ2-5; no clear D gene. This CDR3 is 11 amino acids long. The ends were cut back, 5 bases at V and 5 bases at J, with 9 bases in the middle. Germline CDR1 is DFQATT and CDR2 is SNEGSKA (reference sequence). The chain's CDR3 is CSAVPGETQYF. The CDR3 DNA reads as TGCAGTGCTGTACCCGGCGAGACCCAGTACTTC.

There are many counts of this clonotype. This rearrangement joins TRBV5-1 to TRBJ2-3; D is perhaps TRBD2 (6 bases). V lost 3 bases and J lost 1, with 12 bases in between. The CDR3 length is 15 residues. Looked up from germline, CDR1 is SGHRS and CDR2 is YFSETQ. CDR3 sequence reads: CASSSEQRGTDTQYF. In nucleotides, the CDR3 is TGCGCCAGCAGCTCGGAACAGCGGGGCACAGATACGCAGTATTTT. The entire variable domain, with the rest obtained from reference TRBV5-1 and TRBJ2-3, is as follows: KAGVTQTPRYLIKTRGQQVTLSCSPISGHRSVSWYQQTPGQGLQFLFEYFSETQRNKGNFPGRFSGRQFSNSRSEMNVSTLELGDSALYLCASSSEQRGTDTQYFGPGTRLTVL.

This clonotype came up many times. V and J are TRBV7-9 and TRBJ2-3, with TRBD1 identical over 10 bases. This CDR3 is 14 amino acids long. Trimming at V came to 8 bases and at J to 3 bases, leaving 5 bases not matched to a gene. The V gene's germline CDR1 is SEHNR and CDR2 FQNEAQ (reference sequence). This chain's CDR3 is CASQRTGGTDTQYF. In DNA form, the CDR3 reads TGTGCCAGCCAGCGGACAGGGGGTACAGATACGCAGTATTTT.

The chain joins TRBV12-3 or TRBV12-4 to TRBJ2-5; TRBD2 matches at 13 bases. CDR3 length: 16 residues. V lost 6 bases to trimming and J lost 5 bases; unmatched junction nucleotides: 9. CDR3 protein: CASRPGTSGVRETQYF. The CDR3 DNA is TGTGCCAGCAGACCAGGGACTAGCGGGGTCCGGGAGACCCAGTACTTC.

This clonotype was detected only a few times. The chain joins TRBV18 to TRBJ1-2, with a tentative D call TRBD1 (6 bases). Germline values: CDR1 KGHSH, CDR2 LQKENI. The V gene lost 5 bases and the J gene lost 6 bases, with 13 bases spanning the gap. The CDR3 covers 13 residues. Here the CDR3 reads CASSFRGADGYTF. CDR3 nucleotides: TGTGCCAGCTCATTCCGGGGGGCGGATGGCTACACCTTC.

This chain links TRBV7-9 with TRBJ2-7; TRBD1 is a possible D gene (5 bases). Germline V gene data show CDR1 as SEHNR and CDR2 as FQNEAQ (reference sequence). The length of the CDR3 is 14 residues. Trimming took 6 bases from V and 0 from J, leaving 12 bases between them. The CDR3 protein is CASREQESSYEQYF. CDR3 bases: TGTGCCAGCAGGGAACAGGAGAGCTCCTACGAGCAGTACTTC. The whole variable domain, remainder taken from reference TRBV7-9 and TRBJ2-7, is DTGVSQNPRHKITKRGQNVTFRCDPISEHNRLYWYRQTLGQGPEFLTYFQNEAQLEKSRLLSDRFSAERPKGSFSTLEIQRTEQGDSAMYLCASREQESSYEQYFGPGTRLTVT.

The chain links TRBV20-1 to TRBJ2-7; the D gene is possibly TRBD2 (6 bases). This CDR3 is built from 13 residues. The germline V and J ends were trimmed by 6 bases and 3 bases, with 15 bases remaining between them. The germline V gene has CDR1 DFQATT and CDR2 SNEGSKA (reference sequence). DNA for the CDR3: TGCAGTGCCCGGAGGGGCTATTACTACGAGCAGTACTTC. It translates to CSARRGYYYEQYF.

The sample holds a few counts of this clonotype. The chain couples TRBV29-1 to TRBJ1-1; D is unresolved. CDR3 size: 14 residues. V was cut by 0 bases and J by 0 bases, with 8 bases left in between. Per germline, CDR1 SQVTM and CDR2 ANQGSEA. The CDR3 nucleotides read TGCAGCGTTGAAGAGCATACCCTGAACACTGAAGCTTTCTTT. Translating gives CSVEEHTLNTEAFF. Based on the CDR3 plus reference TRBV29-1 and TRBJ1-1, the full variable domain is SAVISQKPSRDICQRGTSLTIQCQVDSQVTMMFWYRQQPGQSLTLIATANQGSEATYESGFVIDKFPISRPNLTFSTLTVSNMSPEDSSIYLCSVEEHTLNTEAFFGQGTRLTVV.

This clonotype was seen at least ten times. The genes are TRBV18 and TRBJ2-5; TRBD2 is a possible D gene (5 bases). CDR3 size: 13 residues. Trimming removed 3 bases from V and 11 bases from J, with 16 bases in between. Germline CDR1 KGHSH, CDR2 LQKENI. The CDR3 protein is CASSPTAPWEQYF. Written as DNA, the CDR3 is TGTGCCAGCTCACCTACAGCCCCTTGGGAGCAGTACTTC. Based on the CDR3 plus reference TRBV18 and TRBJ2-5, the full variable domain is NAGVMQNPRHLVRRRGQEARLRCSPMKGHSHVYWYRQLPEEGLKFMVYLQKENIIDESGMPKERFSAEFPKEGPSILRIQQVVRGDSAAYFCASSPTAPWEQYFGPGTRLLVL.

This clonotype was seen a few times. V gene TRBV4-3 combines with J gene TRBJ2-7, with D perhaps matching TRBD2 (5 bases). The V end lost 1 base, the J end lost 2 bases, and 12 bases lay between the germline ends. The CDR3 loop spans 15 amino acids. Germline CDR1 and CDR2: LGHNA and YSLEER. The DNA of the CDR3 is TGCGCCAGCAGCCAAGGCCGGACTGAGCCCTACGAGCAGTACTTC. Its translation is CASSQGRTEPYEQYF.

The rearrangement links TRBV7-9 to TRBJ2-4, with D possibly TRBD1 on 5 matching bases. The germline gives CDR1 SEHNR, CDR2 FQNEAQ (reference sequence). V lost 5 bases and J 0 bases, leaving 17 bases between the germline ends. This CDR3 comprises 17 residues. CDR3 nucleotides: TGTGCCAGCAGCCCAATCCCAGGGATTTTAGCCAAAAACATTCAGTACTTC. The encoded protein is CASSPIPGILAKNIQYF.

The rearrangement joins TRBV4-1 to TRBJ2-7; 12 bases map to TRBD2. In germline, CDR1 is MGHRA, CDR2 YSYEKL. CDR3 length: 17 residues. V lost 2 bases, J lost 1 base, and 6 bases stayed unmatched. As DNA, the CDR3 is TGCGCCAGCAGCCAACTATATGGGACTAGCGGGTCCTACGAGCAGTACTTC. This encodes CASSQLYGTSGSYEQYF.

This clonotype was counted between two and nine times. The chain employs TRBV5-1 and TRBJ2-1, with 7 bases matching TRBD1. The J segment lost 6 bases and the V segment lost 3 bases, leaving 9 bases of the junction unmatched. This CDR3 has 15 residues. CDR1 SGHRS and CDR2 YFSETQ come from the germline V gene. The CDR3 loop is CASSSSTGTRNEQFF. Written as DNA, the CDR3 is TGCGCCAGCAGCTCTTCGACAGGGACCCGCAATGAGCAGTTCTTC.

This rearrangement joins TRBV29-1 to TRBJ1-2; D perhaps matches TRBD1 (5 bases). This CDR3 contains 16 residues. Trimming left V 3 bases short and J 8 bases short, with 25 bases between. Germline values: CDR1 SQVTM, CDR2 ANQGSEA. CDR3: CSVDVGPRDATGGYTF. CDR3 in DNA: TGCAGCGTTGACGTAGGCCCCAGGGACGCGACTGGCGGCTACACCTTC.

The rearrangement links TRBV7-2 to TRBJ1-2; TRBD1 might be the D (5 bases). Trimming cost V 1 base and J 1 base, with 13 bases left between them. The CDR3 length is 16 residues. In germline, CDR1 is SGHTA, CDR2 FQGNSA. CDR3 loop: CASSLGGATDNYGYTF. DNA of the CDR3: TGTGCCAGCAGCTTAGGAGGGGCAACTGATAACTATGGCTACACCTTC.